These T cell receptor beta chains were read from a single sample in a study of cytomegalovirus exposure and HLA in healthy donors. The repertoire was sequenced with immunoSEQ multiplex PCR; TCRdb's copy has only in-frame clones and lacks some. The sample has about 120,000 clones; around 95% are singletons. Sequenced input: PBMCs. The receptors stem from a man aged 18 to 30 in good health and CMV-seronegative. Both conserved end residues are part of each CDR3. D genes are given only for firm matches. Only some rows state a clone size, as once, few, many or a class for expanded clones.

v_gene	j_gene	d_gene	abundance	CDR3aa	CDR3nt
TRBV14	TRBJ1-2	TRBD1	-	CASSQPGQGYGYTF	TGTGCCAGCAGCCAACCGGGACAGGGCTATGGCTACACCTTC
TRBV7-2	TRBJ1-1	TRBD1	-	CASSLEGANTEAFF	TGTGCCAGCAGCTTAGAGGGGGCGAACACTGAAGCTTTCTTT
TRBV18	TRBJ2-1	TRBD2	-	CASSPTTSGNIHNEQFF	TGTGCCAGCTCACCGACGACTAGCGGCAATATTCACAATGAGCAGTTCTTC
TRBV6-5	TRBJ1-4	TRBD1	once	CASRRKQGVNEKLFF	TGTGCCAGCAGGAGAAAACAGGGGGTTAATGAAAAACTGTTTTTT
TRBV27	TRBJ2-7	-	-	CASSAGLSYEQYF	TGTGCCAGCAGTGCGGGCCTCTCCTACGAGCAGTACTTC
TRBV19	TRBJ2-2	-	once	CASNPTSNTGELFF	TGTGCCAGTAATCCCACTTCGAACACCGGGGAGCTGTTTTTT
TRBV27	TRBJ2-2	-	once	CASKSAVYTGELFF	TGTGCCAGCAAATCAGCGGTCTACACCGGGGAGCTGTTTTTT
TRBV7-9	TRBJ2-3	TRBD2	-	CASSLELAGIDTQYF	TGTGCCAGCAGCTTAGAGCTAGCGGGGATAGATACGCAGTATTTT
TRBV11-2	TRBJ2-7	TRBD2	-	CASSLFLAGGKGAYEQYF	TGTGCCAGCAGCTTATTTCTAGCGGGAGGGAAGGGAGCCTACGAGCAGTACTTC
TRBV2	TRBJ1-5	-	once	CASSETGNSNQPQHF	TGTGCCAGCAGTGAAACAGGGAATAGCAATCAGCCCCAGCATTTT
TRBV15	TRBJ2-5	TRBD2	-	CATSEREDGTQYF	TGTGCCACCAGCGAGCGGGAGGATGGGACCCAGTACTTC
TRBV5-6	TRBJ2-2	-	once	CASSRTVSNTGELFF	TGTGCCAGCAGCAGGACAGTTTCGAACACCGGGGAGCTGTTTTTT
TRBV5-1	TRBJ2-7	-	-	CASSLDTYEQYF	TGCGCCAGCAGCTTGGATACCTACGAGCAGTACTTC
TRBV19	TRBJ2-5	TRBD1	-	CASSQDRGQETQYF	TGTGCCAGTAGTCAGGACAGGGGGCAAGAGACCCAGTACTTC
TRBV5-6	TRBJ2-5	TRBD1	-	CASSLGTGAGETQYF	TGTGCCAGCAGCTTGGGGACAGGGGCGGGAGAGACCCAGTACTTC
TRBV7-7	TRBJ1-5	TRBD1	-	CASSLNINRGLNQPQHF	TGTGCTAGCAGCTTGAACATAAACAGGGGTCTCAATCAGCCCCAGCATTTT
TRBV6-1	TRBJ2-2	-	-	CASSESGRGVGELFF	TGTGCCAGCAGTGAATCTGGCAGGGGTGTCGGGGAGCTGTTTTTT
TRBV19	TRBJ1-1	-	-	CASNMAGVMVTEAFF	TGTGCCAGTAATATGGCAGGGGTTATGGTCACTGAAGCTTTCTTT
TRBV29-1	TRBJ1-1	-	-	CSVDPGHRTEAFF	TGCAGCGTTGACCCGGGACACCGGACTGAAGCTTTCTTT
TRBV2	TRBJ1-5	TRBD1	-	CASSVTTGGIQPQHF	TGTGCCAGCAGTGTGACGACAGGGGGTATTCAGCCCCAGCATTTT
TRBV7-2	TRBJ1-5	-	-	CASSPSPGSNQPQHF	TGTGCCAGCAGCCCGAGCCCAGGAAGCAATCAGCCCCAGCATTTT
TRBV7-9	TRBJ2-7	-	-	CASSSPRDEQYF	TGTGCCAGCAGCTCGCCGCGAGACGAGCAGTACTTC
TRBV6-5	TRBJ1-1	-	-	CASSYSGETEAFF	TGTGCCAGCAGTTACTCCGGGGAAACTGAAGCTTTCTTT
TRBV5-1	TRBJ2-2	TRBD1	-	CASLDTGAANTGELFF	TGCGCCAGTTTAGATACAGGGGCCGCGAACACCGGGGAGCTGTTTTTT
TRBV6-8	TRBJ1-3	-	-	CARVNRTGNTIYF	TGTGCCAGGGTCAACAGGACTGGAAACACCATATATTTT
TRBV29-1	TRBJ2-7	TRBD1	-	CSAADRVDEQYF	TGCAGCGCCGCGGACAGGGTAGACGAGCAGTACTTC
TRBV7-2	TRBJ2-2	TRBD2	once	CASSLALGLAAGELFF	TGTGCCAGCAGCTTAGCGCTCGGGCTAGCGGCCGGGGAGCTGTTTTTT
TRBV27	TRBJ1-5	-	-	CASSLSRGSNQPQHF	TGTGCCAGCAGTTTATCCCGGGGTAGCAATCAGCCCCAGCATTTT
TRBV27	TRBJ2-1	TRBD2	-	CASSTGGSYNEQFF	TGTGCCAGCAGTACGGGGGGGTCCTACAATGAGCAGTTCTTC
TRBV28	TRBJ1-1	-	-	CASSPQNTEAFF	TGTGCCAGCAGTCCCCAGAACACTGAAGCTTTCTTT
TRBV18	TRBJ1-3	-	-	CASSPGHYSGNTIYF	TGTGCCAGCTCACCAGGCCACTACTCTGGAAACACCATATATTTT
TRBV11-3	TRBJ1-2	-	once	CASTSGGVYGYTF	TGTGCCAGCACCAGTGGGGGCGTCTATGGCTACACCTTC
TRBV30	TRBJ1-2	-	-	CAWSSEVNYGYTF	TGTGCCTGGAGTAGTGAGGTGAACTATGGCTACACCTTC
TRBV9	TRBJ2-1	TRBD1	-	CASSAGQDFYNEQFF	TGTGCCAGCAGCGCGGGACAGGATTTCTACAATGAGCAGTTCTTC
TRBV27	TRBJ2-3	TRBD2	once	CASSLASGSWADTQYF	TGTGCCAGCAGTTTGGCTAGCGGGAGTTGGGCAGATACGCAGTATTTT
TRBV25-1	TRBJ2-3	TRBD2	-	CASSGSGSPDTQYF	TGTGCCAGCTCGGGTAGCGGGAGCCCAGATACGCAGTATTTT
TRBV27	TRBJ2-1	TRBD1	-	CASSFSTGIDEQFF	TGTGCCAGCAGTTTCTCGACAGGGATCGATGAGCAGTTCTTC
TRBV18	TRBJ2-7	-	-	CASSPSTVPYEQYF	TGTGCCAGCTCACCTTCGACAGTGCCCTACGAGCAGTACTTC
TRBV7-9	TRBJ1-1	-	-	CASSLAQGPNTEAFF	TGTGCCAGCAGCTTAGCGCAGGGCCCGAACACTGAAGCTTTCTTT
TRBV28	TRBJ2-7	-	once	CASSPQVYEQYF	TGTGCCAGCAGTCCTCAGGTTTACGAGCAGTACTTC
TRBV5-1	TRBJ1-2	TRBD1	-	CASSNRDSANYGYTF	TGCGCCAGCAGCAACCGGGACAGTGCTAACTATGGCTACACCTTC
TRBV20-1	TRBJ1-2	-	-	CSARPLRGYTF	TGCAGTGCTAGACCCCTCAGGGGCTACACCTTC
TRBV11-3	TRBJ1-3	TRBD1	-	CASSLDPGQGAGNTIYF	TGTGCCAGCAGCTTAGATCCGGGACAGGGCGCTGGAAACACCATATATTTT
TRBV30	TRBJ1-1	-	-	CAWRVGGTEAFF	TGTGCCTGGAGAGTCGGGGGCACTGAAGCTTTCTTT
TRBV19	TRBJ1-2	-	few	CASSMMTGGYTF	TGTGCCAGTAGTATGATGACAGGCGGCTACACCTTC
TRBV11-2	TRBJ2-1	-	-	CASSLAGYNEQFF	TGTGCCAGCAGCTTAGCGGGATACAATGAGCAGTTCTTC
TRBV28	TRBJ2-5	-	-	CASSLNGQGLETQYF	TGTGCCAGCAGTTTAAACGGGCAGGGCCTAGAGACCCAGTACTTC
TRBV4-3	TRBJ2-2	TRBD2	-	CASSPGTSGTGELFF	TGCGCCAGCAGCCCGGGGACTAGCGGCACCGGGGAGCTGTTTTTT
TRBV14	TRBJ1-1	-	-	CASSQYITGRRTEAFF	TGTGCCAGCAGCCAATATATTACAGGGCGACGAACTGAAGCTTTCTTT
TRBV5-6	TRBJ2-3	TRBD2	-	CASSPRYSGKADTQYF	TGTGCCAGCAGCCCACGATATAGCGGGAAGGCAGATACGCAGTATTTT
TRBV2	TRBJ1-5	TRBD1	-	CASSIDRGLSQPQHF	TGTGCCAGCAGCATTGACAGGGGGCTGAGTCAGCCCCAGCATTTT
TRBV29-1	TRBJ1-1	-	-	CSVELQDQGLNTEAFF	TGCAGCGTTGAGTTACAGGATCAGGGCTTGAACACTGAAGCTTTCTTT
TRBV6-5	TRBJ2-7	-	-	CASSYSSSVPHEQYF	TGTGCCAGCAGTTACTCCAGTTCAGTCCCTCACGAGCAGTACTTC
TRBV11-3	TRBJ2-7	TRBD1	-	CASSPGGTGGVYEQYF	TGTGCCAGCAGCCCCGGGGGGACAGGGGGAGTTTACGAGCAGTACTTC
TRBV9	TRBJ2-2	TRBD2	-	CASSVTSGRMNTGELFF	TGTGCCAGCAGCGTCACTAGCGGGAGAATGAACACCGGGGAGCTGTTTTTT
TRBV9	TRBJ2-5	TRBD1	-	CASSLMGQKQETQYF	TGTGCCAGCAGCCTGATGGGACAGAAACAAGAGACCCAGTACTTC
TRBV5-4	TRBJ2-5	-	-	CASSAGRGWGRSETQYF	TGTGCCAGCAGCGCGGGGAGAGGTTGGGGGAGGTCAGAGACCCAGTACTTC
TRBV11-3	TRBJ2-7	-	-	CASSLESRYEQYF	TGTGCCAGCAGCTTAGAATCCAGGTACGAGCAGTACTTC
TRBV19	TRBJ2-7	TRBD1	-	CASSFRDRSSYEQYF	TGTGCCAGTAGTTTCCGGGACAGGAGCTCCTACGAGCAGTACTTC